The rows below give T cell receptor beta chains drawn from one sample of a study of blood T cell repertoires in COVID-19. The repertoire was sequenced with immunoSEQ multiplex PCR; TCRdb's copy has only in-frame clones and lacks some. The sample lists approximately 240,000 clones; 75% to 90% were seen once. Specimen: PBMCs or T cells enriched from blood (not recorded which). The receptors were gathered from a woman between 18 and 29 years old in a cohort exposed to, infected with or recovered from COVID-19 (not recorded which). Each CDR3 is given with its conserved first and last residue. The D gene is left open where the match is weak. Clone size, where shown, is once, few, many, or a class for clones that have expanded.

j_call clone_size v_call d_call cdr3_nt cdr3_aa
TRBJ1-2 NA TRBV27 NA TGTGCCAGCAGACCAAGGCCCGGTGGGGGGGTCGGTAACTATGGCTACACCTTC CASRPRPGGGVGNYGYTF
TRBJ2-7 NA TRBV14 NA TGTGCCAGCAGTCGACTAGATGACGAGCAGTACTTC CASSRLDDEQYF
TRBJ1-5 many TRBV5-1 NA TGCGCCAGCAGCGAGGTACCCCGGCTTTATAGCAATCAGCCCCAGCATTTT CASSEVPRLYSNQPQHF
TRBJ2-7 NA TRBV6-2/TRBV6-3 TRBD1 TGTGCCAGCAGCCCATATCAGGGGGCCTACGAGCAGTACTTC CASSPYQGAYEQYF
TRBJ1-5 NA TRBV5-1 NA TGCGCCAGCAGCTTGTCAGGTAATCAGCCCCAGCATTTT CASSLSGNQPQHF
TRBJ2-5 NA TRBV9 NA TGTGCCAGCAGCCCGCGCCGAGAGTCAGAGACCCAGTACTTC CASSPRRESETQYF
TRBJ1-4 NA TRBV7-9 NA TGTGCCAGCAGCCGTTCGAATGAAAAACTGTTTTTT CASSRSNEKLFF
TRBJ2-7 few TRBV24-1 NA TGTGCCACCAGCCCAACAGGAGCCTACGAGCAGTACTTC CATSPTGAYEQYF
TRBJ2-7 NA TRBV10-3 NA TGTGCCATCAGTGACGTACAGCTATTCTCCTACGAGCAGTACTTC CAISDVQLFSYEQYF
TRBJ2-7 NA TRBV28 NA TGTGCCAGCAGTTCTGACAGATACGAGCAGTACTTC CASSSDRYEQYF
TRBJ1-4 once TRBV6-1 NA TGTGCCAGCAGTGAAAGTCAGGAGGGCGAAAAACTGTTTTTT CASSESQEGEKLFF
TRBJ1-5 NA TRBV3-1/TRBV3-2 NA TGTGCCAGCAGCCAAGATATACTACAGCCCCAGCATTTT CASSQDILQPQHF
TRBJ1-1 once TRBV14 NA TGTGCCAGCAGCCCCCTCGGACAGAACACTGAAGCTTTCTTT CASSPLGQNTEAFF
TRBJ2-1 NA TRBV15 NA TGTGCCACCAGCAGAGGGACGCCAGCGGATGAGCAGTTCTTC CATSRGTPADEQFF
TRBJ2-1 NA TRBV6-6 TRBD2 TGTGCCAGCAGTCCCAAGGGACTAGCGGGGGCATACAATGAGCAGTTCTTC CASSPKGLAGAYNEQFF
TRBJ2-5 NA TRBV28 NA TGTGCCAGCAGTTTAATGGTCGGGCAGGGCCGGGAGACCCAGTACTTC CASSLMVGQGRETQYF
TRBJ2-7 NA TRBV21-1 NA TGTGCCAGCAGCCTTGATTCGGGCGGGAGCTCCTACGAGCAGTACTTC CASSLDSGGSSYEQYF
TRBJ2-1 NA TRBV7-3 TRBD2 TGTGCCAGCAGCTTACAGGCTAGCGGGTCCGGCATGAATGAGCAGTTCTTC CASSLQASGSGMNEQFF
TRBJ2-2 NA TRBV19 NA TGTGCCAGTAGTACACTTCCCGGGGAGCTGTTTTTT CASSTLPGELFF
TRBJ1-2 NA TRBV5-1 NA TGCGCCAGCAGCTCGGCAGTCGGGAACTATGGCTACACCTTC CASSSAVGNYGYTF
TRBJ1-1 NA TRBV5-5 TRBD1 TGTGCCAGCAGCCTGTCAAGACAGGGGGGAATCATGAACACTGAAGCTTTCTTT CASSLSRQGGIMNTEAFF
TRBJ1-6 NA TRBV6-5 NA TGTGCCAGCAGTTGGGGGGAGTCCTATAATTCACCCCTCCACTTT CASSWGESYNSPLHF
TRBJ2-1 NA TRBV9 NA TGTGCCAGCAGCGTAGCTACAGAGGGCACCTGGGGAGACAATGAGCAGTTCTTC CASSVATEGTWGDNEQFF